One sample yielded the 20 T cell receptor beta chains listed below, sequenced in a study of blood T cell repertoires in COVID-19. Method: immunoSEQ multiplex PCR; TCRdb's copy keeps in-frame clones and lacks some. The data show approximately 160,000 clones, around 80% seen once. The sequencing input was PBMCs or T cells enriched from blood (not recorded which). Source of these receptors: a man aged 45-65 years who had recovered from COVID-19.

This chain uses TRBV20-1 with TRBJ2-1; D might be TRBD1 (5 bases). The CDR3 loop spans 16 amino acids. The germline gives CDR1 DFQATT, CDR2 SNEGSKA (reference sequence). V dropped 3 bases and J dropped 1 base, with 16 bases sitting between them. The CDR3 loop is CSASPSQGASYNEQFF. In nucleotides, the CDR3 is TGCAGTGCTAGTCCCAGTCAAGGGGCTTCCTACAATGAGCAGTTCTTC.

V usage is TRBV4-3 and J usage is TRBJ1-2; the match to TRBD1 covers 7 bases. Germline V gene data show CDR1 as LGHNA and CDR2 as YSLEER. The V and J ends lost 2 bases and 0 bases, in that order; junction bases with no gene match: 3. CDR3 length: 15 residues. For the CDR3, the DNA is TGCGCCAGCAGCCAAACACAGGGGCCTAACTATGGCTACACCTTC. Translation gives CASSQTQGPNYGYTF.

This clone was observed a few times. The gene calls are TRBV7-8 and TRBJ2-7, with D unresolved. The CDR3 is made up of 15 amino acids. V lost 5 bases, J lost 4 bases, and 18 bases lay in between. Germline-derived CDR1 and CDR2 are SGHVS and FQNEAQ. The CDR3 spells CASSLSYGRGYEQYF. The CDR3 nucleotides read TGTGCCAGCAGCCTCTCCTACGGCAGAGGATACGAGCAGTACTTC.

This clone was seen a handful of times. This chain links TRBV27 with TRBJ1-5, with TRBD1 matching 9 bases. This CDR3 spans 14 amino acids. Looked up from germline, CDR1 is MNHEY and CDR2 is SMNVEV (reference sequence). The V and J ends lost 7 bases and 7 bases, in that order; junction bases with no gene match: 8. DNA of the CDR3: TGTGCCAGCAATCCACAGGGGGCGGGCCAGCCCCAGCATTTT. Its protein is CASNPQGAGQPQHF.

This clone was picked up one time. The rearrangement joins TRBV7-2 to TRBJ2-5; tentative D call: TRBD2 (6 bases). CDR3 length: 17 amino acids. Trimming left V 4 bases short and J 5 bases short, with 23 bases between. CDR1 and CDR2 (germline): SGHTA, FQGNSA. CDR3 DNA: TGTGCCAGCAGCTCCATAGGTACTTCTAGCGTAGGGGAGACCCAGTACTTC. It specifies CASSSIGTSSVGETQYF.

The chain uses TRBV14 and TRBJ1-2; a weak D match, TRBD1 (6 bases). V was shortened by 4 bases and J by 4 bases, with 10 bases between the two germline ends. The CDR3 consists of 13 residues. Germline V gives CDR1 SGHDN, CDR2 FVKESK. CDR3 DNA: TGTGCCAGCAGCCCGGGACACGTCTATGGCTACACCTTC. The encoded protein is CASSPGHVYGYTF.

This clone was seen a single time. The rearrangement links TRBV5-4 to TRBJ2-1; TRBD1 is a possible D gene (5 bases). This CDR3 contains 16 residues. V lost 0 bases, J lost 5 bases, and 15 bases lay in between. Per germline, CDR1 SGHNT and CDR2 YYREEE (reference sequence). CDR3 residues: CASSLGLGPLNNEQFF. The CDR3 DNA reads as TGTGCCAGCAGCTTGGGACTGGGGCCACTTAACAATGAGCAGTTCTTC.

The chain uses TRBV9 and TRBJ1-3; maybe TRBD1 (5 bases). This CDR3 has 14 amino acids. Germline loops: CDR1 SGDLS, CDR2 YYNGEE. V was trimmed by 2 bases and J by 1 base, leaving 7 bases between them. The CDR3 coding sequence is TGTGCCAGCAGCGTTGGGACTTCTGGAAACACCATATATTTT. This translates into CASSVGTSGNTIYF.

The rearrangement uses TRBV4-3 and TRBJ2-7, with 7 bases matching TRBD1. The CDR3 contains 12 residues. The V gene's germline CDR1 is LGHNA and CDR2 YSLEER. Germline trimming cut 2 bases from V and 7 bases from J; bases unmatched to any gene: 2. The CDR3 loop reads CASSQTGAEQYF. CDR3 nucleotide sequence: TGCGCCAGCAGCCAAACAGGGGCGGAGCAGTACTTC.

The gene calls are TRBV7-9 and TRBJ1-1, with D perhaps matching TRBD1 (5 bases). CDR1 and CDR2 (germline): SEHNR, FQNEAQ (reference sequence). This CDR3 is 12 amino acids long. V gave up 6 bases and J gave up 7 bases, with 12 bases separating them. CDR3 nucleotides: TGTGCCAGCAGTCCAGGGTTTCTTGAAGCTTTCTTT. This encodes CASSPGFLEAFF.

The chain couples TRBV3-1 (or the pseudogene TRBV3-2) to TRBJ1-4; 7 bases align to TRBD1. CDR1 is LGHDT, CDR2 YNNKEL, per germline (reference sequence). Trimming cost V 4 bases and J 10 bases; bases outside gene matches: 9. The CDR3 consists of 14 residues. CDR3 nucleotide sequence: TGTGCCAGCAGCCGAAACAGGGGACTGGGAAAACTGTTTTTT. Amino acid sequence: CASSRNRGLGKLFF.

The chain joins TRBV5-4 to TRBJ2-3; TRBD2 agrees at 11 bases. The CDR3 extends over 16 amino acids. V lost 4 bases to trimming and J lost 0 bases; unmatched junction nucleotides: 4. Germline lookup yields CDR1 SGHNT and CDR2 YYREEE (reference sequence). The CDR3 here is CASSPTSGGSTDTQYF. The CDR3 nucleotides are TGTGCCAGCAGCCCTACTAGCGGGGGAAGCACAGATACGCAGTATTTT. Based on the CDR3 plus reference TRBV5-4 and TRBJ2-3, the full variable domain is ETGVTQSPTHLIKTRGQQVTLRCSSQSGHNTVSWYQQALGQGPQFIFQYYREEENGRGNFPPRFSGLQFPNYSSELNVNALELDDSALYLCASSPTSGGSTDTQYFGPGTRLTVL.

V usage is TRBV6-1 and J usage is TRBJ2-5, with D tentatively TRBD1 (6 bases). Trimming removed 0 bases at V and 4 bases at J, with 12 bases between. The CDR3 contains 15 residues. Germline CDR1 is MNHNS and CDR2 is SASEGT. The CDR3 here is CASSEARARGETQYF. For the CDR3, the DNA is TGTGCCAGCAGTGAAGCGAGGGCCAGGGGAGAGACCCAGTACTTC.

The rearrangement joins TRBV6-5 to TRBJ1-5; 8 bases agree with TRBD1. V gave up 6 bases and J gave up 4 bases; unmatched junction bases: 8. The CDR3 extends over 15 amino acids. Germline V CDR1 and CDR2: MNHEY, SVGAGI. The CDR3 here is CASRSRTGPNQPQHF. DNA of the CDR3: TGTGCCAGCAGATCTCGGACAGGGCCGAATCAGCCCCAGCATTTT.

The V and J genes are TRBV5-1 and TRBJ1-2, with D unclear. Germline V CDR1 and CDR2: SGHRS, YFSETQ. The CDR3 contains 12 residues. The V end was cut by 3 bases, the J end by 3 bases, with 6 bases between. CDR3 in amino acids: CASSSDYYGYTF. The CDR3 DNA follows: TGCGCCAGCAGCTCCGACTACTATGGCTACACCTTC. Full variable domain (remainder filled in from reference TRBV5-1 and TRBJ1-2): KAGVTQTPRYLIKTRGQQVTLSCSPISGHRSVSWYQQTPGQGLQFLFEYFSETQRNKGNFPGRFSGRQFSNSRSEMNVSTLELGDSALYLCASSSDYYGYTFGSGTRLTVV.

This clone was counted a single time. This rearrangement joins TRBV6-2 or TRBV6-3 to TRBJ2-7, with 11 positions matching TRBD1. J gave up 0 bases and V 3 bases, and 10 bases lay outside the gene matches. Germline CDR1 and CDR2: MNHEY and SVGEGT. The CDR3 runs to 18 residues. The CDR3 spells CASSYYLIGTGGSYEQYF. CDR3 in DNA: TGTGCCAGCAGTTATTACCTTATCGGGACAGGGGGCTCCTACGAGCAGTACTTC.

The rearrangement uses TRBV6-2 or TRBV6-3 and TRBJ2-5; tentatively, D is TRBD2 (6 bases). There are 13 residues in the CDR3. Trimming pared 4 bases from V and 7 bases from J, leaving 13 bases between. Germline CDR1 reads MNHEY; CDR2 reads SVGEGT. CDR3 in amino acids: CASSLTSSGTQYF. DNA of the CDR3: TGTGCCAGCAGTTTGACTAGTTCCGGGACCCAGTACTTC.

This chain uses TRBV2 with TRBJ2-3, with TRBD2 matching over 12 bases. After removal of 6 bases from V and 3 bases from J, the junction contained 1 base not matched to a gene. The CDR3 runs to 14 residues. Germline V lookup: CDR1 SNHLY, CDR2 FYNNEI. The CDR3 loop is CASRGTSGTDTQYF. The CDR3 bases are TGTGCCAGCAGGGGGACTAGCGGGACAGATACGCAGTATTTT.

The chain uses TRBV5-1 and TRBJ2-7; 9 bases align to TRBD2. CDR1 and CDR2 from the germline V gene are SGHRS and YFSETQ. There are 14 residues in the CDR3. V gave up 4 bases and J gave up 5 bases; unmatched junction bases: 7. In nucleotides, the CDR3 is TGCGCCAGCAGCCGTAGCGGGGGTTTCGACGAGCAGTACTTC. Amino acids: CASSRSGGFDEQYF. Full variable domain (rest looked up from reference TRBV5-1 and TRBJ2-7): KAGVTQTPRYLIKTRGQQVTLSCSPISGHRSVSWYQQTPGQGLQFLFEYFSETQRNKGNFPGRFSGRQFSNSRSEMNVSTLELGDSALYLCASSRSGGFDEQYFGPGTRLTVT.

The DNA for the CDR3 is TGTGCCAGTAGTATGGGACTAGCGGGGAATCGAAACATTCAGTACTTC. Protein sequence: CASSMGLAGNRNIQYF. The V gene is TRBV19, the J gene TRBJ2-4; 13 nucleotides line up with TRBD2. Unmatched junction bases numbered 5, after V lost 3 bases and J lost 6 bases. Germline V CDR1 and CDR2: LNHDA, SQIVND (reference sequence). The CDR3 extends over 16 amino acids. The whole variable domain, filled in from reference TRBV19 and TRBJ2-4, reads DGGITQSPKYLFRKEGQNVTLSCEQNLNHDAMYWYRQDPGQGLRLIYYSQIVNDFQKGDIAEGYSVSREKKESFPLTVTSAQKNPTAFYLCASSMGLAGNRNIQYFGAGTRLSVL.